This T cell receptor beta chain was recorded in a study of cytomegalovirus exposure and HLA in healthy donors. 60 Vbeta and 13 Jbeta primers were used in PCR. The assay was immunoSEQ multiplex PCR, and TCRdb's table has in-frame clones only and misses some. The table includes about 190,000 clones, approximately 80% detected once. V lost 3 bases and J lost 3; bases outside the gene matches: 3. The CDR3 is 15 amino acids. Germline CDR1 and CDR2: KGHSH and LQKENI. The sample was PBMCs. The receptor's source is a man aged 40-49 years in good health and CMV-seropositive. The chain carries TRBV18 and TRBJ1-4; 8 nucleotides align to TRBD1. This CDR3 is CASSPPGQANEKLFF. The CDR3, as DNA: TGTGCCAGCTCACCCCCGGGACAGGCTAATGAAAAACTGTTTTTT.